These T cell receptor beta chains were read from a single sample in a study of blood T cell repertoires in COVID-19. The repertoire was sequenced with immunoSEQ multiplex PCR; TCRdb's copy has only in-frame clones and lacks some. The sample contains roughly 43,000 clones, 75% to 90% of which appear only once. Sequencing was carried out using peripheral blood. These receptors were collected from a human donor in a cohort sampled during active COVID-19. The donor label of this sample is uncertain. CDR3s include the opening cysteine and the closing phenylalanine or tryptophan. The D gene is left open where the match is weak. For some rows the clone size is stated as once, few or many, or as a class when expanded; others skip it.

TRBV25-1	TRBD1	-	TRBJ1-2	TGTGCCAGCAGTGAAGCCGGACAGGGGGCGAAGGGCTACACCTTC	CASSEAGQGAKGYTF
TRBV6-5	-	-	TRBJ2-5	TGTGCCAGCAGTTCACTACAGGGCCAAGAGACCCAGTACTTC	CASSSLQGQETQYF
TRBV5-4	TRBD1	-	TRBJ2-1	TGTGCCAGCAGCTTATTCCCCGGGACAGGGAACTACAATGAGCAGTTCTTC	CASSLFPGTGNYNEQFF
TRBV10-3	-	-	TRBJ2-5	TGTGCCATTGGACAGTCGGAGACCCAGTACTTC	CAIGQSETQYF
TRBV5-4	-	-	TRBJ2-3	TGTGCCAGCAGCGTATCCAGGGATACGCAGTATTTT	CASSVSRDTQYF
TRBV9	-	once	TRBJ2-3	TGTGCCAGCAGCGTAGGGGGCCCTAGCACAGATACGCAGTATTTT	CASSVGGPSTDTQYF
TRBV6-1	-	-	TRBJ1-3	TGTGCCAGCAGTGAATTGGAGGGAATCCGCTCTGGAAACACCATATATTTT	CASSELEGIRSGNTIYF
TRBV6-6	-	-	TRBJ1-1	TGTGCCAGCAGTTACTCGGAGATGAACACTGAAGCTTTCTTT	CASSYSEMNTEAFF
TRBV11-3	-	-	TRBJ2-4	TGTGCCAGCAGCCTAGGACCCTCAGGCATTCAGTACTTC	CASSLGPSGIQYF
TRBV27	-	-	TRBJ2-7	TGTGCCAGCAAGAAATTACAGGGTTCCTACGAGCAGTACTTC	CASKKLQGSYEQYF
TRBV4-2	TRBD2	-	TRBJ2-7	TGTGCCAGCAGCCAAGTACGGGGGGGAGACTACGAGCAGTACTTC	CASSQVRGGDYEQYF
TRBV28	-	-	TRBJ1-3	TGTGCCAGCAGTCCGACAGTCTCTGGAAACACCATATATTTT	CASSPTVSGNTIYF